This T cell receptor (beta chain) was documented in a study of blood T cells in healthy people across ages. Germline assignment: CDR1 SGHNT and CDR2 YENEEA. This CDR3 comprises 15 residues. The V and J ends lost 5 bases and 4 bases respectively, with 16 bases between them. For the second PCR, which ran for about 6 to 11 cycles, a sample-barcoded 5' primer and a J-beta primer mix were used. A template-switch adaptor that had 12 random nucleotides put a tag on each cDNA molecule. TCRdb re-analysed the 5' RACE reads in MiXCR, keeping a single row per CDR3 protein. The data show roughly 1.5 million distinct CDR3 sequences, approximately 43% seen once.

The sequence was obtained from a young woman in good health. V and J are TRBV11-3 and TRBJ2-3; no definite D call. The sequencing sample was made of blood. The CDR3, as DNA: TGTGCCAGCAGCCCCGAGTCGGGCGGCGCAGATACGCAGTATTTT. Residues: CASSPESGGADTQYF.